This T cell receptor (beta chain) is drawn from a study of beta chain features in type 1 diabetes (dated by TCRdb to 2016 to 2018). For context, the study as a whole: Mean age, gender distribution, total cell number and subset yield were not different between patients and healthy donors. A total of roughly 99,000,000 sorted cells were examined across all samples, and the number of cells per subset was strongly correlated with RNA yield. In the study, recently diagnosed type 1 diabetes patients and matched healthy donors were compared on the TCRB repertoires of their sorted circulating CD4+ T cell subsets. Naive and central memory subsets were obtained from all 30 or so donors, but regulatory and stem cell-like memory subsets were isolated from only 8 patients and roughly 8 healthy donors. Results the study describes overall, beyond this receptor: In all four CD4+ subsets, TCRB CDR3 length was moderately but significantly shorter in type 1 diabetes patients. Naive, central memory and regulatory TCRB repertoires appeared to be more similar among patients than among healthy donors. Because cDNA rather than genomic DNA was sequenced, highly expressing activated cells could have been over-represented, although no difference in activation and CD3 levels was found between groups. Shorter templates might be favored by PCR, yet because patient and control samples were amplified and corrected together, any such skew would affect both groups equally. Only small numbers of individuals were included in the HLA sub-analyses, which left unresolved whether HLA type had any influence on TCRB rearrangement. Patients with type 1 diabetes made fewer insertions and deleted more nucleotides at VDJ recombination sites, implying thymic rearrangement abnormalities.

Each donor gave one peripheral blood draw, around 100 mL on average, collected into heparinised tubes. A BD FACSAria II was used to sort naive, central memory, regulatory and stem cell-like memory CD4+ T cells with a panel that included CD45RO, CCR7, CD25, CD127, CD95 and CD27. Purity was above 95% for every sorted population. PBMCs were separated immediately by Lymphoprep density gradient centrifugation and were stained directly, without being cultured. So that batch effects would be minimized, each experiment stained and sorted samples in pairs, pairing one healthy donor with one patient. The entire isolated RNA was reverse transcribed using the High Capacity cDNA Reverse Transcription Kit, and thus expressed TCRB transcripts were sequenced. Deep immunoSEQ sequencing was performed on naive, central memory and regulatory T cell samples, with an average of roughly 3.3 million total reads per sample. Sorted cells were lysed in RLT buffer and RNA was extracted with DNase-treated RNeasy Micro or Mini kits, depending on cell number. To prevent cross-contamination, every cell subset was processed on its own, while patient and healthy donor samples were processed together. TCRB sequences were amplified from cDNA with the immunoSEQ multiplex PCR, producing 87-bp fragments spanning the CDR3 region. Amplicons were sequenced on the Illumina HiSeq platform. In the original analysis: PCR bias was corrected computationally using synthetic template baselines, and reads within Hamming distance 2 were collapsed, with unmergeable singletons discarded. Reads were aligned against IMGT so that V, D and J genes, CDR3 length and insertions or deletions at six rearrangement sites could be assigned. Within each subset, clonotype counts were normalized to sorted cell number, and only after that were true diversity and Gini coefficients computed with the tcR R package. The overlap coefficient, calculated on TCRB nucleotide sequences, was used to measure repertoire sharing. As a proxy for the pre-selection repertoire, out-of-frame TCRB sequences from naive cells were analyzed. TCRdb re-hosts the immuneACCESS table, in-frame sequences only. Its copies lack some clones; in the studies checked, an unresolved V gene accounts for under half of them, and the cause for the rest is not known. Clonal size and the V and J genes are those of that table, whereas D and trimming came from the DNA. This sample holds about 300,000 clones; roughly 14% were observed only once. Roughly 0.015% of the sample is taken by the ten largest.

Trimmed from V: 0 bases; trimmed from J: 5 bases; junction bases lacking a gene match: 6. Based on the germline V gene, the CDR1 and CDR2 sequences are SGDLS and YYNGEE. There are 16 amino acids in the CDR3, from cysteine to phenylalanine inclusive. Of all the DNA, just the CDR3 is kept, 48 bases in frame from base 1. On this clone itself: Its target antigen remains unknown. No per-base quality is available; no much larger clone lies one base away. This specimen includes other DNA sequences encoding the same CDR3.

This sequence originates from a woman aged 18 to 35 with type 1 diabetes. Specimen: naive CD4+ T cells from blood. This specimen's cell subset or site label, interpreted: true naive CD4+ T cells. The rearrangement joined TRBV9 to TRBJ2-5; TRBD2 matches 11 bases in the middle. At the DNA level, the sequence is TGTGCCAGCAGCGTAGGGCTAGCGGGAGGACAGGAGACCCAGTACTTC. It is translated as CASSVGLAGGQETQYF.